Presented here are 29 T cell receptor beta chains from one specimen sequenced in a study of blood T cell repertoires in COVID-19. The assay was immunoSEQ multiplex PCR, and TCRdb's table has in-frame clones only and misses some. Of 100,000 or so clones listed, approximately 78% were seen once; the top ten hold 15%. Material: peripheral blood. The receptors were sampled from a woman of 80 years or more with acute or convalescent COVID-19.

This clone turned up a few times. The V gene is TRBV7-2, the J gene TRBJ2-7, with D perhaps TRBD2 (5 bases). Germline V gene data show CDR1 as SGHTA and CDR2 as FQGNSA. This CDR3 region has 15 residues. V lost 1 base and J lost 2, with 12 bases in between. CDR3 sequence (DNA): TGTGCCAGCAGCTTAGAATGGCGGGTTCCCTACGAGCAGTACTTC. This gives the protein CASSLEWRVPYEQYF. Full variable domain (rest looked up from reference TRBV7-2 and TRBJ2-7): GAGVSQSPSNKVTEKGKDVELRCDPISGHTALYWYRQSLGQGLEFLIYFQGNSAPDKSGLPSDRFSAERTGGSVSTLTIQRTQQEDSAVYLCASSLEWRVPYEQYFGPGTRLTVT.

This clone came up a few times. The chain couples TRBV4-1 to TRBJ2-7, with TRBD2 as a possible D gene (6 bases). CDR1 and CDR2 (germline): MGHRA, YSYEKL. V dropped 0 bases and J dropped 4 bases, with 13 bases sitting between them. The CDR3 loop spans 15 amino acids. The CDR3 sequence is CASSQERGIRYEQYF. The DNA for the CDR3 is TGCGCCAGCAGCCAAGAGCGGGGCATCCGATACGAGCAGTACTTC.

The rearrangement joins TRBV7-6 to TRBJ2-3, with D perhaps TRBD1 (5 bases). In germline, CDR1 is SGHVS, CDR2 FNYEAQ. The CDR3 is 14 residues long. Trimming took off 5 bases at V and 0 bases at J, with 9 bases between the two ends. The CDR3 reads CASSPWTSTDTQYF. In nucleotides, the CDR3 is TGTGCCAGCAGCCCTTGGACAAGCACAGATACGCAGTATTTT.

The gene calls are TRBV12-3 or TRBV12-4 and TRBJ1-1; D possibly corresponds to TRBD1 (6 bases). This CDR3 region has 13 residues. V was shortened by 8 bases and J by 1 base, with 11 bases between the two germline ends. The CDR3 is CASLRQANTEAFF. CDR3 coding DNA: TGTGCCAGCCTACGACAGGCGAACACTGAAGCTTTCTTT.

The rearrangement links TRBV11-2 to TRBJ2-7; 8 bases line up with TRBD1. The CDR3 loop spans 14 amino acids. Germline V gene data show CDR1 as SGHAT and CDR2 as FQNNGV. J gave up 5 bases and V 5 bases, and 8 bases lay outside the gene matches. The CDR3 DNA reads as TGTGCCAGCAGCCTGCAGGGGGCGGTCGACGAGCAGTACTTC. This encodes CASSLQGAVDEQYF.

The chain is built from TRBV19 and TRBJ1-5; tentatively, D is TRBD1 (5 bases). The CDR3 is 16 residues long. The germline gives CDR1 LNHDA, CDR2 SQIVND (reference sequence). Trimming removed 3 bases from V and 1 base from J, with 13 bases in between. The CDR3 sequence is CASSMGQALSNQPQHF. CDR3 sequence (DNA): TGTGCCAGTAGTATGGGGCAGGCTTTGAGCAATCAGCCCCAGCATTTT.

This sequence joins TRBV24-1 and TRBJ2-1; D ambiguous. Per germline, CDR1 KGHDR and CDR2 SFDVKD. Trimming cost V 4 bases and J 2 bases, with 5 bases left between them. The CDR3 covers 13 residues. The CDR3, as DNA: TGTGCCACCAGTGACACAGCCTACAATGAGCAGTTCTTC. Translating it yields CATSDTAYNEQFF.

This chain joins TRBV9 and TRBJ2-1; the D gene is possibly TRBD2 (7 bases). The ends were cut back, 0 bases at V and 7 bases at J, with 17 bases in the middle. This CDR3 region has 16 residues. The germline V gene has CDR1 SGDLS and CDR2 YYNGEE. As DNA, the CDR3 is TGTGCCAGCAGCGTAGCTACGGGGGGCCTAGGGAATGAGCAGTTCTTC. Its protein product is CASSVATGGLGNEQFF.

The J gene is TRBJ2-3, the V gene TRBV19; 10 nucleotides match TRBD2. This CDR3 region has 15 residues. The trim removed 7 bases at V and 4 bases at J, leaving 8 bases unmatched. Germline V gene lookup returns CDR1 LNHDA and CDR2 SQIVND (reference sequence). CDR3 DNA sequence: TGTGCCAGTAACAAACTAGCGGGAAAACCAGATACGCAGTATTTT. Translated: CASNKLAGKPDTQYF.

CDR3 nucleotides: TGTGCCAGCAGTGCAGGGGATCAGCCCCAGCATTTT. Translated, it gives CASSAGDQPQHF. This rearrangement joins TRBV28 to TRBJ1-5; maybe TRBD1 (6 bases). Germline lookup yields CDR1 MDHEN and CDR2 SYDVKM. Between the trimmed V and J ends, which lost 5 bases and 5 bases, there was a span of 7 bases. The CDR3 extends over 12 amino acids.

This chain links TRBV11-2 with TRBJ2-5, with TRBD2 matching over 8 bases. From germline, CDR1 is SGHAT and CDR2 FQNNGV. CDR3 length: 14 amino acids. Trimming took 4 bases from V and 2 from J; bases not matched to a gene: 3. In nucleotides, the CDR3 is TGTGCCAGCAGCTCTAGCGGGCCTCAAGAGACCCAGTACTTC. It codes for CASSSSGPQETQYF.

V usage is TRBV7-2 and J usage is TRBJ2-1; 9 bases match TRBD2. V lost 5 bases and J lost 9; bases outside the gene matches: 2. Germline assignment: CDR1 SGHTA and CDR2 FQGNSA. This CDR3 contains 12 residues. CDR3 sequence reads: CASSPREGEQFF. In nucleotides, the CDR3 is TGTGCCAGCAGCCCGCGGGAGGGTGAGCAGTTCTTC.

In this sample, this clone turned up a few times. This sequence joins TRBV4-3 and TRBJ2-5; the match to TRBD2 covers 14 bases. CDR3 size: 18 residues. J lost 3 bases, V lost 0 bases, and 6 bases had no gene match. Germline-derived CDR1 and CDR2 are LGHNA and YSLEER. CDR3 sequence (DNA): TGCGCCAGCAGCCAAGATCTTAGGGGACTAGCGGGAGAAGAGACCCAGTACTTC. It specifies CASSQDLRGLAGEETQYF.

This chain uses TRBV20-1 with TRBJ2-4; unclear D gene. Trimming shortened V by 5 bases and J by 8 bases, and 10 bases separated the two germline ends. Germline V gene lookup returns CDR1 DFQATT and CDR2 SNEGSKA (reference sequence). The CDR3 consists of 11 residues. The CDR3, as DNA: TGCAGTGCTGGCCCTCGGGACATTCAGTACTTC. It specifies CSAGPRDIQYF.

The gene calls are TRBV13 and TRBJ1-1; D is ambiguous. The V gene's germline CDR1 is PRHDT and CDR2 FYEKMQ (reference sequence). Trimming removed 2 bases from V and 8 bases from J, with 9 bases in between. This CDR3 spans 12 amino acids. The CDR3 sequence: CASSLQISEAFF. The CDR3 coding sequence is TGTGCCAGCAGCTTACAGATTTCCGAAGCTTTCTTT.

This chain links TRBV24-1 with TRBJ2-5; 10 bases match TRBD1. Germline CDR1 KGHDR, CDR2 SFDVKD. V trimming: 3 bases; J trimming: 4 bases; junction bases outside the gene matches: 13. This CDR3 has 18 residues. The CDR3 region is CATSDDTGTGAGRETQYF. The CDR3 region has the DNA TGTGCCACCAGTGATGATACCGGGACAGGGGCTGGAAGAGAGACCCAGTACTTC.

Only a few counts were recorded for this clone. This sequence joins TRBV23-1 and TRBJ2-7, with D unresolved. TRBV23-1 has ORF status, its function being uncertain. The CDR3 is 14 amino acids. The germline V and J ends were trimmed by 2 bases and 5 bases, with 13 bases remaining between them. This CDR3 is CASSQPVQSHEQYF. The DNA for the CDR3 is TGCGCCAGCAGTCAACCCGTACAGTCCCACGAGCAGTACTTC.

The V and J genes are TRBV19 and TRBJ2-1; 7 bases map to TRBD1. CDR3 length: 16 residues. Germline-derived CDR1 and CDR2 are LNHDA and SQIVND (reference sequence). V shed 3 bases and J 0 bases; nucleotides not matched to a gene: 5. CDR3 region: CASSIQDRSSYNEQFF. CDR3 in DNA: TGTGCCAGTAGTATCCAGGACAGGAGCTCCTACAATGAGCAGTTCTTC.

This chain uses TRBV6-5 with TRBJ1-2; TRBD1 aligns across 7 bases. Trimming took 7 bases from V and 8 from J; bases not matched to a gene: 13. The CDR3 runs 14 residues. Germline V gene sequence: CDR1 MNHEY, CDR2 SVGAGI. CDR3 DNA sequence: TGTGCCAGCACCGAAGGGACGAGGGGGCAGGGCTACACCTTC. Its translation is CASTEGTRGQGYTF.

V gene TRBV20-1 combines with J gene TRBJ1-6; the D gene is possibly TRBD1 (5 bases). V lost 3 bases and J lost 8, with 14 bases in between. The CDR3 contains 14 residues. Germline values: CDR1 DFQATT, CDR2 SNEGSKA (reference sequence). The DNA of the CDR3 is TGCAGTGCTAGTCCGCTCGGGGGGGATTCACCCCTCCACTTT. Residues: CSASPLGGDSPLHF.

This clone was seen only a few times. This chain links TRBV28 with TRBJ2-1; 12 nucleotides agree with TRBD2. Germline V gives CDR1 MDHEN, CDR2 SYDVKM. CDR3 length: 15 amino acids. The trim removed 4 bases at V and 9 bases at J, leaving 7 bases unmatched. In DNA, the CDR3 is TGTGCCAGCAGTTCACCTAGCGGGAGGGTCTTTGAGCAGTTCTTC. The encoded protein is CASSSPSGRVFEQFF. The full variable domain, rest sourced from reference TRBV28 and TRBJ2-1, is DVKVTQSSRYLVKRTGEKVFLECVQDMDHENMFWYRQDPGLGLRLIYFSYDVKMKEKGDIPEGYSVSREKKERFSLILESASTNQTSMYLCASSSPSGRVFEQFFGPGTRLTVL.

This clone was observed a handful of times. The chain uses TRBV3-1 (or the pseudogene TRBV3-2) and TRBJ2-7, with 11 bases identical to TRBD1. The CDR3 extends over 17 amino acids. The ends lost 6 bases at V and 4 bases at J; junction bases unmatched: 14. Germline V gives CDR1 LGHDT, CDR2 YNNKEL (reference sequence). CDR3 sequence reads: CASRQSGAGTGGYEQYV. DNA for the CDR3: TGTGCCAGCAGGCAATCGGGTGCCGGGACAGGGGGATACGAGCAGTACGTC.

The rearrangement links TRBV28 to TRBJ2-6; the D is unclear. Trimming pared 6 bases from V and 0 bases from J, leaving 6 bases between. This CDR3 has 14 amino acids. Germline V gives CDR1 MDHEN, CDR2 SYDVKM. The CDR3 reads CASSRSSGANVLTF. For the CDR3, the DNA is TGTGCCAGCAGCCGTAGCTCTGGGGCCAACGTCCTGACTTTC.

This chain connects TRBV27 to TRBJ1-1; 7 bases fit TRBD1. The CDR3 contains 13 residues. Germline V gene sequence: CDR1 MNHEY, CDR2 SMNVEV (reference sequence). V gave up 7 bases and J gave up 6 bases; unmatched junction bases: 8. CDR3 bases: TGTGCCAGCATTCGGCAGGGGGGCTCTGAAGCTTTCTTT. Protein product: CASIRQGGSEAFF.

This clone has ten or more counts. The chain joins TRBV18 to TRBJ2-7; D is unclear. This CDR3 region has 13 residues. V was clipped by 4 bases and J by 2 bases, with 9 bases between them. CDR1 is KGHSH, CDR2 LQKENI, per germline. CDR3 DNA: TGTGCCAGCTCACTCTCCCTAACCTACGAGCAGTACGTC. Residues: CASSLSLTYEQYV.

The rearrangement links TRBV10-1 to TRBJ1-2, with D perhaps TRBD1 (5 bases). V was clipped by 8 bases and J by 7 bases, with 20 bases between them. Germline CDR1 reads WNHNN; CDR2 reads SYGVQD (reference sequence). The CDR3 length is 14 residues. The CDR3 protein is CASPDSGNGGGYTF. The CDR3 region has the DNA TGCGCCAGCCCTGACTCAGGGAACGGGGGTGGCTACACCTTC.

The V gene is TRBV15, the J gene TRBJ2-4, with 7 bases identical to TRBD2. The CDR3 totals 14 residues. Germline V gene data show CDR1 as LNHNV and CDR2 as YYDKDF (reference sequence). The V segment lost 0 bases and the J segment 13 bases; nucleotides outside the gene matches: 9. In DNA, the CDR3 is TGTGCCACCAGCAGAGAAACCAGTACGGGGGGACAGTACTTC. This translates into CATSRETSTGGQYF.

This clone occurred many times. The gene calls are TRBV11-2 and TRBJ2-7, with 11 bases identical to TRBD1. V was pared by 6 bases and J by 2 bases, with 6 bases of the junction left unmatched. Germline values: CDR1 SGHAT, CDR2 FQNNGV. The CDR3 has 15 residues. The DNA for the CDR3 is TGTGCCAGCAGGCCCTCGGGACAGGGGGCCTACGAGCAGTACTTC. Its protein is CASRPSGQGAYEQYF. Supplemented by reference TRBV11-2 and TRBJ2-7, the full variable domain reads EAGVAQSPRYKIIEKRQSVAFWCNPISGHATLYWYQQILGQGPKLLIQFQNNGVVDDSQLPKDRFSAERLKGVDSTLKIQPAKLEDSAVYLCASRPSGQGAYEQYFGPGTRLTVT.

The chain uses TRBV19 and TRBJ2-1, with 7 positions matching TRBD2. The CDR3 has 15 residues. Trimming at V came to 7 bases and at J to 7 bases, leaving 13 bases not matched to a gene. The germline CDR1 and CDR2 sequences are LNHDA and SQIVND (reference sequence). CDR3 nucleotides: TGTGCCAGTACCCGGACGGGGAGCGGGAAAAATGAGCAGTTCTTC. It is translated as CASTRTGSGKNEQFF.